The 15 T cell receptor beta chains presented below share a single source sample, sequenced in a study of T cells in Graves' hyperthyroidism and ophthalmopathy. TCR beta CDR3 sequences were amplified from RNA transcripts. The HTBI set primed first-round TCR CDR3 RT-PCR. MiXCR was run by TCRdb on the multiplex PCR reads, yielding one entry per CDR3 protein. The sample yields 400,000 to 500,000 distinct CDR3 sequences, roughly 15% seen once. Sequenced sample: blood. The receptor set was obtained from a woman aged 18-29 years with Graves' hyperthyroidism.

In its sample, this clonotype was seen many times. J is TRBJ2-1 and V is TRBV6-1; D possibly corresponds to TRBD2 (5 bases). The germline CDR1 and CDR2 sequences are MNHNS and SASEGT. The length of the CDR3 is 14 residues. V dropped 5 bases and J dropped 8 bases, with 16 bases sitting between them. The CDR3 coding sequence is TGTGCCAGCAGTCCTTTAGGTCAGGAGGATGAGCAGTTCTTC. It specifies CASSPLGQEDEQFF.

The chain couples TRBV24-1 to TRBJ1-2; the match to TRBD1 covers 9 bases. The V and J ends lost 5 bases and 2 bases, in that order; junction bases with no gene match: 2. The CDR3 runs 14 residues. In germline, CDR1 is KGHDR, CDR2 SFDVKD. For the CDR3, the DNA is TGTGCCACCAGTGGACAGGGGGTCAACTATGGCTACACCTTC. Translation gives CATSGQGVNYGYTF.

This clonotype was observed a handful of times. The J gene is TRBJ2-1, the V gene TRBV18; a possible D gene is TRBD2 (6 bases). The germline V and J ends were trimmed by 3 bases and 2 bases, with 14 bases remaining between them. This CDR3 contains 16 residues. Germline V lookup: CDR1 KGHSH, CDR2 LQKENI. This CDR3 reads CASSPESGQPYNEQFF. CDR3 DNA sequence: TGTGCCAGCTCACCGGAGAGCGGGCAACCCTACAATGAGCAGTTCTTC.

In its sample, this clonotype was seen many times. The V call is TRBV7-3, the J call TRBJ2-1, with 7 bases aligning to TRBD2. V dropped 1 base and J dropped 2; count of bases not matched to a gene: 2. The CDR3 covers 15 residues. Germline V CDR1 and CDR2: SGHTA, FQGTGA. CDR3 sequence (DNA): TGTGCCAGCAGCTTAATTGCGGGAGCCTACAATGAGCAGTTCTTC. It encodes CASSLIAGAYNEQFF.

This clonotype was detected many times. The CDR3 DNA follows: TGTGCCAGCAGTGACTCGGGACTAGCGGGCTACAATGAGCAGTTCTTC. Its protein product is CASSDSGLAGYNEQFF. The chain has TRBV6-4 and TRBJ2-1, with 12 bases fitting TRBD2. The germline gives CDR1 MRHNA, CDR2 SNTAGT. After removal of 0 bases from V and 3 bases from J, the junction contained 0 bases not matched to a gene. This CDR3 contains 16 residues.

Details on this clonotype: It may be a read error: a sequence one base away is much more abundant. The rearrangement joins TRBV20-1 to TRBJ2-1; 7 bases agree with TRBD2. The length of the CDR3 is 17 residues. The germline CDR1 and CDR2 sequences are DFQATT and SNEGSKA (reference sequence). The CDR3 nucleotides read TGCAGTACTAGAGATATGCCCAGGGAGGGCGTCTACAATGAGCAGTTCTTC. It translates to CSTRDMPREGVYNEQFF.

The J gene is TRBJ1-5, the V gene TRBV5-1; 7 bases are a match to TRBD1. Trimming at V came to 4 bases and at J to 3 bases, leaving 7 bases not matched to a gene. The CDR3 runs to 15 residues. CDR1 is SGHRS, CDR2 YFSETQ, per germline. The CDR3 DNA reads TGCGCCAGCAGCCCAGGGACAGTCCTCAATCAGCCCCAGCATTTT. As protein: CASSPGTVLNQPQHF.

The table lists this clonotype with a few counts. CDR3 nucleotides: TGTGCCAGCAGCTTGCAGACTAGCGGTGGGAATGAGCAGTTCTTC. Translated: CASSLQTSGGNEQFF. The V gene is TRBV5-4, the J gene TRBJ2-1; 9 bases agree with TRBD2. Germline CDR1 is SGHNT and CDR2 is YYREEE (reference sequence). This CDR3 comprises 15 residues. Trimming cost V 1 base and J 7 bases; bases outside gene matches: 6.

This clonotype has a count of ten or more. V gene TRBV28 combines with J gene TRBJ2-7; 12 nucleotides agree with TRBD1. Germline CDR1 MDHEN, CDR2 SYDVKM. Germline trimming cut 6 bases from V and 6 bases from J; bases unmatched to any gene: 3. CDR3 size: 13 residues. This CDR3 is CASSWDRGREQYF. The CDR3 DNA reads TGTGCCAGCAGCTGGGACAGGGGGCGCGAGCAGTACTTC.

The table lists this clonotype with many counts. The V gene is TRBV27, the J gene TRBJ1-1, with unresolved D. This CDR3 is 14 amino acids long. Germline-derived CDR1 and CDR2 are MNHEY and SMNVEV (reference sequence). V lost 6 bases, J lost 2 bases, and 13 bases lay in between. CDR3 residues: CASSSPGGNTEAFF. CDR3 nucleotide sequence: TGTGCCAGCAGCTCCCCGGGTGGTAACACTGAAGCTTTCTTT.

This clonotype was detected ten times or more. The V call is TRBV28, the J call TRBJ1-5; the match to TRBD1 covers 7 bases. Germline CDR1 reads MDHEN; CDR2 reads SYDVKM. The ends lost 8 bases at V and 3 bases at J; junction bases unmatched: 13. The CDR3 covers 16 residues. CDR3 region: CASLKGGQLNNQPQHF. CDR3 DNA sequence: TGTGCCAGCCTCAAGGGGGGACAGTTAAACAATCAGCCCCAGCATTTT.

Ten or more counts support this clonotype. The chain employs TRBV6-1 and TRBJ2-7; D remains unclear. CDR1 MNHNS and CDR2 SASEGT come from the germline V gene. This CDR3 is 12 amino acids long. Trimming removed 6 bases from V and 6 bases from J, with 12 bases in between. The CDR3 DNA reads as TGTGCCAGCAGCGTCCCGGGCGGCGAGCAGTACTTC. Protein: CASSVPGGEQYF.

The sample holds a few counts of this clonotype. The V and J genes are TRBV12-5 and TRBJ1-5; 7 positions match TRBD1. With 2 bases clipped from V and 0 bases from J, the junction kept 13 bases outside the gene matches. Per the germline V gene, CDR1 is LGHNT and CDR2 is FRNRAP. There are 19 residues in the CDR3. The CDR3 spells CASGLLGGGGTDSNQPQHF. CDR3 coding DNA: TGTGCTAGTGGTTTGCTAGGGGGTGGGGGGACAGATAGCAATCAGCCCCAGCATTTT.

This clonotype was seen at least ten times. This rearrangement joins TRBV6-1 to TRBJ1-1, with a tentative D call TRBD1 (6 bases). The CDR3 sequence is 13 residues long. Germline V gene data show CDR1 as MNHNS and CDR2 as SASEGT. Trimming cost V 3 bases and J 8 bases, with 13 bases left between them. DNA of the CDR3: TGTGCCAGCAGTGAGGGTCCCGGACAGGAAGCTTTCTTT. Translating it yields CASSEGPGQEAFF.

This chain joins TRBV5-1 and TRBJ1-4, with a possible D match to TRBD1 (6 bases). V lost 4 bases to trimming and J lost 2 bases, with 21 bases between them. CDR1 and CDR2 (germline): SGHRS, YFSETQ. This CDR3 has 18 amino acids. Written as DNA, the CDR3 is TGCGCCAGCAGCGTTAACACACCGGGGGGCAGTACTAATGAAAAACTGTTTTTT. Protein product: CASSVNTPGGSTNEKLFF.